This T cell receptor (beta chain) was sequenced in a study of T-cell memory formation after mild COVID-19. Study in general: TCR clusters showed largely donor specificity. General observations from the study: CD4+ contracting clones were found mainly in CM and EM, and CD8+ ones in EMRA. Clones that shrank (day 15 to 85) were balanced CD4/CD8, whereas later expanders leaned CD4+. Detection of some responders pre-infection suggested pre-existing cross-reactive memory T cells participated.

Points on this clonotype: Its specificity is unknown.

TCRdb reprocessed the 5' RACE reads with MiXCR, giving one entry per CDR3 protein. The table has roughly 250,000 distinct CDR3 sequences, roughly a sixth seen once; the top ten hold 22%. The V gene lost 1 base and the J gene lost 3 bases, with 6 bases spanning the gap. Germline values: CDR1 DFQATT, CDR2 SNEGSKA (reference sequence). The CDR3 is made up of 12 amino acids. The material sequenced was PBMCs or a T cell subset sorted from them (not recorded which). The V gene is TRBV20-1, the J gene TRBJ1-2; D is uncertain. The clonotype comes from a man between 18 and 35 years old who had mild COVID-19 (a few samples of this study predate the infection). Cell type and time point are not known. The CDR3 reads CSARVTDYGYTF. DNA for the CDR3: TGCAGTGCTAGAGTCACGGACTATGGCTACACCTTC.